Shown below are 17 T cell receptor beta chains from a single sample sequenced in a study of T cells in Graves' hyperthyroidism and ophthalmopathy. The CDR3 regions of TCR beta were amplified from RNA transcripts. With the HTBI primer set, the TCR CDR3 went through a first round of RT-PCR. In TCRdb, the multiplex PCR reads were re-called with MiXCR into one record per CDR3 protein. Of more than 450,000 distinct CDR3 sequences listed, less than 20% were seen once; the top ten hold roughly 50%. The sample was blood. The source of these receptors is a man in his forties or fifties with Graves' ophthalmopathy.

The V call is TRBV9, the J call TRBJ2-3, with a weak D call TRBD1 (6 bases). CDR3 length equals 16 residues. Trimming took off 2 bases at V and 0 bases at J, with 13 bases between the two ends. Germline V gives CDR1 SGDLS, CDR2 YYNGEE. CDR3 region: CASSVSGTRSTDTQYF. DNA for the CDR3: TGTGCCAGCAGCGTTTCCGGGACACGAAGCACAGATACGCAGTATTTT.

The chain is built from TRBV29-1 and TRBJ2-5; the D gene could be TRBD1 or TRBD2 (5 bases each). This CDR3 contains 15 residues. Germline CDR1 SQVTM, CDR2 ANQGSEA. V lost 7 bases to trimming and J lost 7 bases, with 25 bases between them. CDR3 sequence: CSGRTGTSVWGTQYF. CDR3 DNA sequence: TGCAGCGGACGGACGGGGACGTCTGTATGGGGGACCCAGTACTTC.

This clonotype has a handful of counts. This chain joins TRBV18 and TRBJ2-2; D is possibly TRBD1 (6 bases). Trimming took 3 bases from V and 3 from J, leaving 8 bases between them. Germline CDR1 and CDR2: KGHSH and LQKENI. This CDR3 comprises 14 residues. CDR3 loop: CASSPGHYTGELFF. As DNA, the CDR3 is TGTGCCAGCTCACCGGGACACTACACCGGGGAGCTGTTTTTT.

This clonotype has a count of ten or more. For the CDR3, the DNA is TGTGCCAGCAGCTCACAGGGGGCGCACAATGAGCAGTTCTTC. Protein sequence: CASSSQGAHNEQFF. This chain uses TRBV11-2 with TRBJ2-1, with TRBD1 identical over 9 bases. J was trimmed by 5 bases and V by 4 bases; bases with no gene match: 3. This CDR3 contains 14 residues. Germline CDR1 is SGHAT and CDR2 is FQNNGV.

This clonotype was recorded a few times. The chain couples TRBV6-1 to TRBJ1-2; 8 bases agree with TRBD1. V lost 5 bases, J lost 8 bases, and 10 bases stayed unmatched. The CDR3 is made up of 14 amino acids. Germline lookup yields CDR1 MNHNS and CDR2 SASEGT. The DNA of the CDR3 is TGTGCCAGCAGTCTCGCTCAGGGGGCGGACGGCTACACCTTC. Amino acid sequence: CASSLAQGADGYTF.

The chain is built from TRBV10-3 and TRBJ2-3; TRBD2 matches 9 bases. This CDR3 region has 12 residues. The germline V gene has CDR1 ENHRY and CDR2 SYGVKD. J gave up 4 bases and V 7 bases, and 0 bases lay outside the gene matches. The CDR3: CAIKREADTQYF. The CDR3 DNA reads TGTGCCATCAAGCGGGAGGCAGATACGCAGTATTTT.

This clonotype was seen a few times. The chain is built from TRBV5-1 and TRBJ1-1, with D perhaps matching TRBD1 (6 bases). The CDR3 consists of 17 residues. The germline CDR1 and CDR2 sequences are SGHRS and YFSETQ. V was clipped by 2 bases and J by 1 base, with 18 bases between them. CDR3 DNA: TGCGCCAGCAGCTTAGGGGTGGGGTGGGGGGCGAACACTGAAGCTTTCTTT. This encodes CASSLGVGWGANTEAFF.

This clonotype was seen at least ten times. V and J are TRBV30 and TRBJ2-7; D is unresolved. Germline V gene sequence: CDR1 GTSNPN, CDR2 SVGIG (reference sequence). V was clipped by 1 base and J by 2 bases, with 3 bases between them. CDR3 length: 11 amino acids. CDR3 region: CAWSATYEQYF. The CDR3 DNA follows: TGTGCCTGGAGTGCTACCTACGAGCAGTACTTC.

Only a few counts were recorded for this clonotype. V gene TRBV6-5 combines with J gene TRBJ2-1; 9 nucleotides match TRBD2. This CDR3 region has 15 residues. Losses at the gene ends were 5 bases for V and 1 base for J; bases not matched to a gene: 3. CDR1 MNHEY and CDR2 SVGAGI come from the germline V gene. CDR3 amino acids: CASSVLAGSYNEQFF. CDR3 DNA: TGTGCCAGCAGTGTACTAGCGGGTTCCTACAATGAGCAGTTCTTC.

In this sample, this clonotype turned up a few times. The J gene is TRBJ1-5, the V gene TRBV6-1; TRBD1 aligns across 10 bases. The CDR3 runs to 18 residues. With V trimmed by 9 bases and J by 0 bases, 14 bases remained unmatched. CDR1 is MNHNS and CDR2 is SASEGT in the germline V gene. CDR3 residues: CASMGQGTNSYSNQPQHF. The CDR3 DNA follows: TGTGCCAGTATGGGACAGGGGACCAACTCCTATAGCAATCAGCCCCAGCATTTT.

The sample holds many counts of this clonotype. The V and J genes are TRBV18 and TRBJ1-4; D is undetermined. The CDR3 is 12 amino acids. The V end was cut by 6 bases, the J end by 3 bases, with 5 bases between. Per germline, CDR1 KGHSH and CDR2 LQKENI. The CDR3 nucleotides are TGTGCCAGCTCGACCTCTAATGAAAAACTGTTTTTT. It yields the protein CASSTSNEKLFF.

This clonotype appeared a few times. The chain joins TRBV7-2 to TRBJ2-7, with 12 bases aligning to TRBD2. Per the germline V gene, CDR1 is SGHTA and CDR2 is FQGNSA. The V segment lost 1 base and the J segment 6 bases; nucleotides outside the gene matches: 7. CDR3 length: 16 amino acids. For the CDR3, the DNA is TGTGCCAGCAGCTTAGGGGGGTCTAGCGGGAGGGGCGAGCAGTACTTC. This gives the protein CASSLGGSSGRGEQYF.

Many counts were recorded for this clonotype. The genes are TRBV14 and TRBJ2-7, with D perhaps assigned TRBD1 or TRBD2 (5 bases each). The CDR3 contains 13 residues. From germline, CDR1 is SGHDN and CDR2 FVKESK. V was trimmed by 6 bases and J by 2 bases, leaving 11 bases between them. This chain's CDR3 is CASSPPGPYEQYF. The CDR3 DNA reads TGTGCCAGCAGTCCACCGGGACCCTACGAGCAGTACTTC.

There are many counts of this clonotype. The genes are TRBV7-8 and TRBJ2-5; possibly TRBD1 for D (6 bases). V was shortened by 5 bases and J by 1 base, with 23 bases between the two germline ends. Germline CDR1 and CDR2: SGHVS and FQNEAQ. The CDR3 contains 18 residues. The chain's CDR3 is CASSPYPPGARRQETQYF. For the CDR3, the DNA is TGTGCCAGCAGCCCATACCCCCCAGGGGCAAGGCGCCAAGAGACCCAGTACTTC.

This clonotype was detected ten times or more. V usage is TRBV7-3 and J usage is TRBJ2-1, with TRBD2 matching 15 bases. After removal of 2 bases from V and 7 bases from J, the junction contained 6 bases not matched to a gene. The CDR3 totals 17 residues. Looked up from germline, CDR1 is SGHTA and CDR2 is FQGTGA. The DNA for the CDR3 is TGTGCCAGCAGCTTATCCGGACTAGCGGGGGGGCAAAATGAGCAGTTCTTC. It translates to CASSLSGLAGGQNEQFF.

The rearrangement links TRBV5-1 to TRBJ2-7, with D tentatively TRBD1 (5 bases). Trimming stripped 0 bases from V and 3 bases from J, with 13 bases between. The CDR3 totals 15 residues. CDR1 is SGHRS, CDR2 YFSETQ, per germline. In DNA, the CDR3 is TGCGCCAGCAGCTTGGAACCCGGTGACAGCTACGAGCAGTACTTC. It yields the protein CASSLEPGDSYEQYF.

This chain uses TRBV18 with TRBJ2-1; TRBD2 aligns across 7 bases. The V segment lost 6 bases and the J segment 2 bases; nucleotides outside the gene matches: 7. Germline V gives CDR1 KGHSH, CDR2 LQKENI. The CDR3 extends over 15 amino acids. DNA for the CDR3: TGTGCCAGCTCTCTCCGGGACTACACCTACAATGAGCAGTTCTTC. This translates into CASSLRDYTYNEQFF.